Below are 26 T cell receptor beta chains sequenced from a single sample in a study of shared clonotypes between healthy human individuals. The assay was immunoSEQ multiplex PCR, and TCRdb's table has in-frame clones only and misses some. The top ten clones hold around 12% of a sample with fewer than 600,000 clones, around three quarters of them seen once. Sequenced input: PBMCs. The source of these receptors is a middle-aged woman in good health. Some clones in this sample may be carry-over from other donors' samples.

This chain uses TRBV7-9 with TRBJ2-5; D not certain. Germline loops: CDR1 SEHNR, CDR2 FQNEAQ (reference sequence). The CDR3 is 12 amino acids. V lost 1 base, J lost 5 bases, and 5 bases lay in between. CDR3 DNA: TGTGCCAGCAGCTTAGATACGGAGACCCAGTACTTC. Its translation: CASSLDTETQYF.

V gene TRBV9 combines with J gene TRBJ1-5; TRBD1 matches 10 bases. With V trimmed by 2 bases and J by 5 bases, 4 bases remained unmatched. There are 15 residues in the CDR3. Looked up from germline, CDR1 is SGDLS and CDR2 is YYNGEE. In DNA form, the CDR3 reads TGTGCCAGCAGCGTCGGGACAGGGGCGCATCAGCCCCAGCATTTT. It encodes CASSVGTGAHQPQHF.

The rearrangement links TRBV11-3 to TRBJ2-7, with 7 bases identical to TRBD1. Looked up from germline, CDR1 is SGHNT and CDR2 is YENEEA. This CDR3 spans 12 amino acids. V shed 5 bases and J 3 bases; nucleotides not matched to a gene: 1. The CDR3 protein is CASSGDSYEQYF. The CDR3 nucleotides are TGTGCCAGCAGCGGGGACAGCTACGAGCAGTACTTC.

V is TRBV5-1 and J is TRBJ2-5; D uncertain. CDR3 size: 14 residues. V was pared by 0 bases and J by 4 bases, with 10 bases between. Germline V gene lookup returns CDR1 SGHRS and CDR2 YFSETQ. For the CDR3, the DNA is TGCGCCAGCAGCTTGGCAGGCAGGCCAGAGACCCAGTACTTC. Translation gives CASSLAGRPETQYF.

The CDR3 protein is CAISGRTEDEQFF. CDR3 nucleotides: TGTGCCATCAGTGGCCGGACGGAGGATGAGCAGTTCTTC. The chain joins TRBV10-3 to TRBJ2-1; D possibly corresponds to TRBD2 (5 bases). Germline values: CDR1 ENHRY, CDR2 SYGVKD. V was cut by 4 bases and J by 8 bases, with 12 bases left in between. CDR3 length equals 13 residues.

The rearrangement uses TRBV14 and TRBJ1-2; no reliable D call. Trimming took off 4 bases at V and 4 bases at J, with 7 bases between the two ends. The CDR3 has 12 residues. Germline-derived CDR1 and CDR2 are SGHDN and FVKESK. For the CDR3, the DNA is TGTGCCAGCAGCCGCGACCTCTATGGCTACACCTTC. This sequence encodes CASSRDLYGYTF.

The V call is TRBV7-2, the J call TRBJ2-7, with 9 bases aligning to TRBD2. The germline V gene has CDR1 SGHTA and CDR2 FQGNSA. With 1 base clipped from V and 0 bases from J, the junction kept 4 bases outside the gene matches. This CDR3 is 16 amino acids long. The CDR3: CASSLVVAGASYEQYF. In DNA, the CDR3 is TGTGCCAGCAGCTTAGTAGTAGCGGGGGCCTCCTACGAGCAGTACTTC. The variable domain in full, with the rest retrieved from reference TRBV7-2 and TRBJ2-7, is GAGVSQSPSNKVTEKGKDVELRCDPISGHTALYWYRQSLGQGLEFLIYFQGNSAPDKSGLPSDRFSAERTGGSVSTLTIQRTQQEDSAVYLCASSLVVAGASYEQYFGPGTRLTVT.

The rearrangement links TRBV2 to TRBJ1-5; TRBD1 matches at 10 bases. There are 18 residues in the CDR3. V lost 0 bases to trimming and J lost 0 bases; unmatched junction nucleotides: 5. Looked up from germline, CDR1 is SNHLY and CDR2 is FYNNEI. CDR3 sequence: CASSEATGGIYSNQPQHF. The CDR3 DNA reads TGTGCCAGCAGTGAAGCGACAGGGGGCATTTATAGCAATCAGCCCCAGCATTTT.

Note on this clone: Other DNA sequences in this specimen translate into the identical CDR3. The V call is TRBV28, the J call TRBJ2-2; perhaps TRBD1 as D (5 bases). The V and J ends lost 3 bases and 3 bases respectively, with 11 bases between them. This CDR3 has 15 residues. Germline loops: CDR1 MDHEN, CDR2 SYDVKM. For the CDR3, the DNA is TGTGCCAGCAGTTTCGGTGGGGCAGACACCGGGGAGCTGTTTTTT. It yields the protein CASSFGGADTGELFF. Drawing the rest from reference TRBV28 and TRBJ2-2, the complete variable domain is DVKVTQSSRYLVKRTGEKVFLECVQDMDHENMFWYRQDPGLGLRLIYFSYDVKMKEKGDIPEGYSVSREKKERFSLILESASTNQTSMYLCASSFGGADTGELFFGEGSRLTVL.

The table lists this clone with a count of one. The chain combines TRBV4-1 with TRBJ2-7; D is ambiguous. The V and J ends lost 1 base and 5 bases respectively, with 9 bases between them. The CDR3 spans 13 residues. Per the germline V gene, CDR1 is MGHRA and CDR2 is YSYEKL. The CDR3 DNA sequence: TGCGCCAGCAGCCAAGTCGAGGACCACGAGCAGTACTTC. Translated: CASSQVEDHEQYF.

The chain carries TRBV11-2 and TRBJ2-3, with TRBD2 matching 9 bases. The V gene end was trimmed by 2 bases and the J gene end by 3 bases; junction bases not matched to a gene: 6. From germline, CDR1 is SGHAT and CDR2 FQNNGV. The CDR3 runs to 16 residues. CDR3 amino acids: CASSLRLAGSTDTQYF. CDR3 in DNA: TGTGCCAGCAGCTTAAGGCTAGCGGGATCAACAGATACGCAGTATTTT.

This chain joins TRBV18 and TRBJ2-1; D remains unclear. V shed 6 bases and J shed 7 bases, with 7 bases lying between them. CDR3 length: 11 amino acids. CDR1 KGHSH and CDR2 LQKENI come from the germline V gene. The CDR3 reads CASSPENEQFF. CDR3 nucleotides: TGTGCCAGCTCCCCCGAAAATGAGCAGTTCTTC. The variable domain in full, with the rest retrieved from reference TRBV18 and TRBJ2-1, is NAGVMQNPRHLVRRRGQEARLRCSPMKGHSHVYWYRQLPEEGLKFMVYLQKENIIDESGMPKERFSAEFPKEGPSILRIQQVVRGDSAAYFCASSPENEQFFGPGTRLTVL.

This chain links TRBV4-2 with TRBJ2-3, with no clear D. This CDR3 is 15 amino acids long. The V and J ends lost 2 bases and 0 bases respectively, with 9 bases between them. CDR1 is LGHNA, CDR2 YNFKEQ, per germline. The CDR3 sequence: CASSQLSASTDTQYF. The DNA for the CDR3 is TGTGCCAGCAGCCAATTATCGGCTAGCACAGATACGCAGTATTTT.

The chain employs TRBV19 and TRBJ2-2; D gene unclear. Germline V gene lookup returns CDR1 LNHDA and CDR2 SQIVND (reference sequence). V was pared by 3 bases and J by 6 bases, with 11 bases between. The CDR3 length is 14 residues. The CDR3 protein is CASSIEIMSGELFF. CDR3 DNA sequence: TGTGCCAGTAGTATCGAAATTATGTCCGGGGAGCTGTTTTTT.

The gene calls are TRBV5-1 and TRBJ2-1, with TRBD2 identical over 14 bases. This CDR3 has 15 residues. The junction had 6 bases not matched to a gene; V was cut back by 3 bases and J by 10 bases. CDR1 is SGHRS and CDR2 is YFSETQ in the germline V gene. This chain's CDR3 is CASSSGLAGVLEQFF. The CDR3 region has the DNA TGCGCCAGCAGCTCGGGACTAGCGGGAGTGTTAGAGCAGTTCTTC.

The chain couples TRBV6-6 to TRBJ2-1; TRBD1 or TRBD2 may be the D gene (5 bases each). The germline gives CDR1 MNHNY, CDR2 SVGAGI (reference sequence). The CDR3 runs 16 residues. V gave up 0 bases and J gave up 2 bases, with 11 bases separating them. The CDR3 nucleotides are TGTGCCAGCAGTTACTCGGTGAGGGGAACCTACAATGAGCAGTTCTTC. It is translated as CASSYSVRGTYNEQFF.

The chain joins TRBV7-2 to TRBJ1-2; 8 positions match TRBD1. Germline-derived CDR1 and CDR2 are SGHTA and FQGNSA. The CDR3 covers 15 residues. J was trimmed by 5 bases and V by 1 base; bases with no gene match: 6. The CDR3 loop is CASSLDGQGGYGYTF. The DNA of the CDR3 is TGTGCCAGCAGCTTAGACGGACAGGGTGGTTATGGCTACACCTTC. Based on the CDR3 plus reference TRBV7-2 and TRBJ1-2, the full variable domain is GAGVSQSPSNKVTEKGKDVELRCDPISGHTALYWYRQSLGQGLEFLIYFQGNSAPDKSGLPSDRFSAERTGGSVSTLTIQRTQQEDSAVYLCASSLDGQGGYGYTFGSGTRLTVV.

V usage is TRBV2 and J usage is TRBJ1-2, with 7 bases identical to TRBD1. The CDR3 totals 14 residues. Trimming at V came to 7 bases and at J to 7 bases, leaving 12 bases not matched to a gene. CDR1 is SNHLY, CDR2 FYNNEI, per germline. As DNA, the CDR3 is TGTGCCAGCACCACAGGGGACCGCGCGGGTGGCTACACCTTC. Residues: CASTTGDRAGGYTF. The full variable domain, in which reference TRBV2 and TRBJ1-2 provide the parts outside the CDR3, is EPEVTQTPSHQVTQMGQEVILRCVPISNHLYFYWYRQILGQKVEFLVSFYNNEISEKSEIFDDQFSVERPDGSNFTLKIRSTKLEDSAMYFCASTTGDRAGGYTFGSGTRLTVV.

This clone was detected ten times or more. The rearrangement links TRBV28 to TRBJ2-1, with TRBD2 matching over 11 bases. Germline V CDR1 and CDR2: MDHEN, SYDVKM. J lost 6 bases, V lost 6 bases, and 4 bases had no gene match. The CDR3 has 14 amino acids. The CDR3 loop is CASSQTSGGNEQFF. In nucleotides, the CDR3 is TGTGCCAGCAGCCAAACTAGCGGGGGCAATGAGCAGTTCTTC.

The chain uses TRBV15 and TRBJ2-7; D is uncertain. The CDR3 length is 12 residues. Trimming removed 0 bases from V and 8 bases from J, with 8 bases in between. Germline V gene lookup returns CDR1 LNHNV and CDR2 YYDKDF (reference sequence). CDR3 sequence: CATSRDKVKQYF. The CDR3 DNA follows: TGTGCCACCAGCAGAGATAAAGTTAAGCAGTACTTC.

The chain links TRBV18 to TRBJ2-7, with 11 positions matching TRBD2. V shed 3 bases and J 4 bases; nucleotides not matched to a gene: 8. Germline V gene lookup returns CDR1 KGHSH and CDR2 LQKENI. The CDR3 is 16 amino acids. CDR3 sequence (DNA): TGTGCCAGCTCACCCAACATCACTAGCGGGAGTTACGAGCAGTACTTC. Amino acid sequence: CASSPNITSGSYEQYF.

The chain joins TRBV7-9 to TRBJ1-1, with a tentative D call TRBD1 (6 bases). Trimming took 11 bases from V and 10 from J, leaving 14 bases between them. Per germline, CDR1 SEHNR and CDR2 FQNEAQ (reference sequence). The CDR3 spans 10 residues. The CDR3 region is CARHSDRAFF. CDR3 in DNA: TGTGCCCGCCACTCGGACAGAGCTTTCTTT.

The chain couples TRBV4-2 to TRBJ2-1; D is tentatively TRBD1 or TRBD2 (5 bases each). V was pared by 4 bases and J by 0 bases, with 10 bases between. Germline CDR1 is LGHNA and CDR2 is YNFKEQ. The CDR3 runs to 15 residues. The CDR3 DNA follows: TGTGCCAGCAGCCCAGGGAGAAGCTCCTACAATGAGCAGTTCTTC. Translated: CASSPGRSSYNEQFF.

The J gene is TRBJ2-5, the V gene TRBV27, with a weak D call TRBD1 (5 bases). The V gene's germline CDR1 is MNHEY and CDR2 SMNVEV (reference sequence). The V end was cut by 2 bases, the J end by 7 bases, with 11 bases between. The CDR3 covers 13 residues. CDR3 protein: CASSLAGMGTQYF. The DNA for the CDR3 is TGTGCCAGCAGTTTAGCAGGGATGGGGACCCAGTACTTC.

This clone was observed many times. The CDR3 loop is CASSLTLSTDTQYF. The DNA of the CDR3 is TGTGCCAGCAGTCTCACTTTAAGCACAGATACGCAGTATTTT. The chain employs TRBV27 and TRBJ2-3; D remains unclear. Deletions cut 5 bases from V and 0 bases from J, with 9 bases between. Germline loops: CDR1 MNHEY, CDR2 SMNVEV (reference sequence). This CDR3 is 14 amino acids long.

The table lists this clone with a count of one. The rearrangement joins TRBV2 to TRBJ2-5, with 11 nucleotides matching TRBD1. Trimming took 3 bases from V and 4 from J; bases not matched to a gene: 1. This CDR3 is 14 amino acids long. The germline gives CDR1 SNHLY, CDR2 FYNNEI. The CDR3 region is CASSDGTGGETQYF. The CDR3 coding sequence is TGTGCCAGCAGTGATGGGACAGGGGGAGAGACCCAGTACTTC. Based on the CDR3 plus reference TRBV2 and TRBJ2-5, the full variable domain is EPEVTQTPSHQVTQMGQEVILRCVPISNHLYFYWYRQILGQKVEFLVSFYNNEISEKSEIFDDQFSVERPDGSNFTLKIRSTKLEDSAMYFCASSDGTGGETQYFGPGTRLLVL.